A single sample gave rise to the 13 T cell receptor beta chains below, sequenced in a study of beta chain features in type 1 diabetes. Expressed TCRB transcripts were sequenced after all isolated RNA was converted to cDNA. Using immunoSEQ multiplex PCR, the repertoire was profiled, and TCRdb retains in-frame clones only, with some absent. The sample has almost 350,000 clones; less than 20% are singletons. Sequencing was performed on naive CD4+ T cells from blood. The receptors come from a woman under 30 in good health.

This clone showed up just a few times. The gene calls are TRBV7-9 and TRBJ1-2; 9 bases map to TRBD1. The germline CDR1 and CDR2 sequences are SEHNR and FQNEAQ (reference sequence). After removal of 5 bases from V and 7 bases from J, the junction contained 5 bases not matched to a gene. This CDR3 region has 13 residues. CDR3 DNA: TGTGCCAGCAGCCCAGGACAGGGGTCTGGCTACACCTTC. Translating it yields CASSPGQGSGYTF.

This clone was counted between two and nine times. J is TRBJ2-7 and V is TRBV29-1; 9 positions match TRBD2. With 2 bases clipped from V and 2 bases from J, the junction kept 1 base outside the gene matches. The CDR3 sequence is 13 residues long. Germline V gene lookup returns CDR1 SQVTM and CDR2 ANQGSEA. CDR3 protein: CSVETSGPYEQYF. The CDR3 DNA reads TGCAGCGTTGAAACTAGCGGGCCCTACGAGCAGTACTTC.

The gene calls are TRBV14 and TRBJ2-3; D is ambiguous. The germline V gene has CDR1 SGHDN and CDR2 FVKESK. This CDR3 comprises 11 residues. Trimming stripped 3 bases from V and 5 bases from J, with 3 bases between. CDR3 DNA sequence: TGTGCCAGCAGCCACTTAGATACGCAGTATTTT. Protein: CASSHLDTQYF.

The chain is built from TRBV7-9 and TRBJ2-1; the D gene is possibly TRBD1 (6 bases). Germline CDR1 is SEHNR and CDR2 is FQNEAQ (reference sequence). This CDR3 comprises 15 residues. Trimming pared 2 bases from V and 3 bases from J, leaving 11 bases between. The CDR3 DNA is TGTGCCAGCAGCTTATCCCGGACAGACTACAATGAGCAGTTCTTC. Protein: CASSLSRTDYNEQFF.

V is TRBV4-1 and J is TRBJ1-1; 10 positions match TRBD1. The CDR3 is 14 residues long. J was trimmed by 10 bases and V by 4 bases; bases with no gene match: 9. In germline, CDR1 is MGHRA, CDR2 YSYEKL. This chain's CDR3 is CASSPTTGGEAAFF. The CDR3 nucleotides read TGCGCCAGCAGCCCAACGACAGGGGGCGAGGCAGCTTTCTTT.

This clone has a handful of counts. The rearrangement links TRBV30 to TRBJ1-5; tentative D call: TRBD1 (6 bases). Between the trimmed V and J ends, which lost 3 bases and 5 bases, there was a span of 11 bases. Germline loops: CDR1 GTSNPN, CDR2 SVGIG (reference sequence). This CDR3 is 13 amino acids long. For the CDR3, the DNA is TGTGCCTGGAGCCGGGAGGGGGATCAGCCCCAGCATTTT. Encoded protein: CAWSREGDQPQHF.

V and J are TRBV30 and TRBJ1-1; 8 positions match TRBD1. The length of the CDR3 is 12 residues. Germline V lookup: CDR1 GTSNPN, CDR2 SVGIG (reference sequence). V shed 3 bases, J shed 4 bases, and the junction held 1 base outside the gene matches. The CDR3 DNA reads TGTGCCTGGAGCAGGGGGCCCACTGAAGCTTTCTTT. Protein: CAWSRGPTEAFF.

The V gene is TRBV7-2, the J gene TRBJ2-3; D might be TRBD1 (6 bases). Germline-derived CDR1 and CDR2 are SGHTA and FQGNSA. CDR3 size: 15 residues. V lost 3 bases and J 4 bases, leaving 14 bases between the germline ends. Here the CDR3 reads CASSFRDIGADTQYF. CDR3 bases: TGTGCCAGCAGCTTCCGGGACATCGGTGCAGATACGCAGTATTTT. The complete variable domain, with remaining parts taken from reference TRBV7-2 and TRBJ2-3, reads GAGVSQSPSNKVTEKGKDVELRCDPISGHTALYWYRQSLGQGLEFLIYFQGNSAPDKSGLPSDRFSAERTGGSVSTLTIQRTQQEDSAVYLCASSFRDIGADTQYFGPGTRLTVL.

CDR3 region: CAWSLRLAGGSIHEQFF. CDR3 nucleotides: TGTGCCTGGAGTCTACGACTAGCGGGAGGGAGCATCCATGAGCAGTTCTTC. The rearrangement links TRBV30 to TRBJ2-1; 14 nucleotides agree with TRBD2. This CDR3 is built from 17 residues. In germline, CDR1 is GTSNPN, CDR2 SVGIG (reference sequence). The V segment lost 2 bases and the J segment 8 bases; nucleotides outside the gene matches: 11.

The chain combines TRBV10-3 with TRBJ1-2, with a weak D call TRBD1 (5 bases). Germline V gene data show CDR1 as ENHRY and CDR2 as SYGVKD. The CDR3 is 14 residues long. Trimming cost V 4 bases and J 3 bases, with 12 bases left between them. The CDR3 DNA is TGTGCCATCAGTGCGAGTGGGGCGCACTATGGCTACACCTTC. It yields the protein CAISASGAHYGYTF.

The rearrangement joins TRBV30 to TRBJ1-4; D not resolved. The CDR3 is made up of 13 amino acids. Per germline, CDR1 GTSNPN and CDR2 SVGIG (reference sequence). V lost 4 bases, J lost 5 bases, and 11 bases lay in between. The CDR3 DNA reads TGTGCCTGGACCAGGAACCAGAATGAAAAACTGTTTTTT. As protein: CAWTRNQNEKLFF.

A few counts support this clone. V and J are TRBV9 and TRBJ2-5; the D gene is possibly TRBD1 (6 bases). The CDR3 covers 14 residues. Per germline, CDR1 SGDLS and CDR2 YYNGEE. The ends were cut back, 3 bases at V and 9 bases at J, with 18 bases in the middle. CDR3 nucleotides: TGTGCCAGCAGCGCTGGACAGTCCTCTTCGGCCCAGTACTTC. As protein: CASSAGQSSSAQYF.

As for this clone: This sample includes further DNA sequences coding for the same CDR3. This chain uses TRBV11-2 with TRBJ2-5; no reliable D call. V was cut by 0 bases and J by 0 bases, with 5 bases left in between. Germline loops: CDR1 SGHAT, CDR2 FQNNGV. The CDR3 extends over 14 amino acids. CDR3 sequence: CASSLDGYQETQYF. CDR3 bases: TGTGCCAGCAGCTTAGATGGCTACCAAGAGACCCAGTACTTC. The full variable domain, completed using reference TRBV11-2 and TRBJ2-5, is EAGVAQSPRYKIIEKRQSVAFWCNPISGHATLYWYQQILGQGPKLLIQFQNNGVVDDSQLPKDRFSAERLKGVDSTLKIQPAKLEDSAVYLCASSLDGYQETQYFGPGTRLLVL.